This T cell receptor (beta chain) was captured by sequencing in a study of immune heterogeneity within non-small cell lung tumors. Study-wide results and limits: Local tumor mutational burden and local T-cell repertoire clonality showed a moderate significant correlation, R about 0.34. High-frequency T-cell receptor beta clonotypes were largely distinct between individual patients.

The germline V gene has CDR1 MNHEY and CDR2 SVGAGI. The V gene end was trimmed by 0 bases and the J gene end by 4 bases; junction bases not matched to a gene: 1. CDR3 size: 14 residues. Template input, which was bulk tumor genomic DNA, totaled about 630 ng per sample. Multiple widely separated biopsies were taken from each primary tumor at surgery. Patients had untreated, newly diagnosed non-small cell lung cancer and underwent curative surgery. Multiplex PCR was performed with 32 V and 13 J primers, and it amplified TCR beta CDR3. From the multiplex PCR reads, TCRdb called clonotypes with MiXCR, one entry per CDR3 protein. This table has over 8,500 distinct CDR3 sequences, roughly 29% appearing once. Within the sample, this clonotype is medium-sized. The antigen is not known.

This receptor was obtained from a man aged 50 to 60 with non-small cell lung cancer. V is TRBV6-5 and J is TRBJ1-1, with TRBD1 matching over 8 bases. The source material was lung tumor tissue. DNA for the CDR3: TGTGCCAGCAGTTACTCGGACAGGGCCACTGAAGCTTTCTTT. It codes for CASSYSDRATEAFF.